This T cell receptor (beta chain) was identified during a study of technical replicates of blood from a handful of donors. Assay: immunoSEQ multiplex PCR; the TCRdb copy retains only in-frame clones and omits some. The repertoire holds 65,000 to 85,000 clones, with 96% as singletons. This clonotype was obtained from a human donor in good health. Sequencing was performed on T cells isolated from PBMCs.

The CDR3 DNA follows: TGTGCCAGCAGCAGCTTCGGGGGAGTCGACACAGATACGCAGTATTTT. It codes for CASSSFGGVDTDTQYF. V and J are TRBV7-9 and TRBJ2-3, with TRBD2 as a possible D gene (6 bases). The germline V gene encodes CDR1 SEHNR and CDR2 FQNEAQ (reference sequence). Trimming removed 5 bases at V and 2 bases at J, with 17 bases between. CDR3 size: 16 residues.